Below, 27 T cell receptor beta chains from the same sample are listed, as sequenced in a study of T cell changes during pregnancy in multiple sclerosis. Produced via immunoSEQ multiplex PCR; TCRdb's table is partial and in-frame only. The profile covers 40,000 or so clones, with around 90% appearing a single time and around 1.3% taken by the ten largest. The sequencing here drew on peripheral blood, taken before pregnancy. The receptors stem from a female donor with multiple sclerosis, enrolled in a pregnancy study.

J is TRBJ2-1 and V is TRBV7-2, with 14 nucleotides matching TRBD2. The CDR3 consists of 16 residues. The germline CDR1 and CDR2 sequences are SGHTA and FQGNSA. V dropped 4 bases and J dropped 10; count of bases not matched to a gene: 9. The DNA of the CDR3 is TGTGCCAGCAGCTCTACAGGACTAGCGGGAGGCCGAGAGCAGTTCTTC. It translates to CASSSTGLAGGREQFF.

The chain couples TRBV7-2 to TRBJ2-5; the match to TRBD2 covers 8 bases. V was clipped by 0 bases and J by 5 bases; unmatched bases: 2. Germline CDR1 is SGHTA and CDR2 is FQGNSA. This CDR3 has 14 amino acids. The CDR3 region is CASSLAGGGETQYF. CDR3 sequence (DNA): TGTGCCAGCAGCTTAGCGGGCGGGGGGGAGACCCAGTACTTC.

The chain links TRBV29-1 to TRBJ1-1; TRBD1 might be the D (5 bases). CDR1 is SQVTM, CDR2 ANQGSEA, per germline. This CDR3 has 16 amino acids. V dropped 7 bases and J dropped 3 bases, with 24 bases sitting between them. As DNA, the CDR3 is TGCAGCGCCTGGCGTAGGGGTTGGGAAGTGGACACTGAAGCTTTCTTT. Protein product: CSAWRRGWEVDTEAFF.

The genes are TRBV5-4 and TRBJ1-1, with 7 bases that match TRBD1. Germline CDR1 reads SGHNT; CDR2 reads YYREEE (reference sequence). Losses at the gene ends were 3 bases for V and 4 bases for J; bases not matched to a gene: 9. CDR3 length: 15 residues. The CDR3 DNA reads TGTGCCAGCAGCTGGAAAAAACCAGGGGGCACTGAAGCTTTCTTT. Protein product: CASSWKKPGGTEAFF.

The CDR3 sequence is CASRERSGGLTEAFF. The CDR3 coding sequence is TGCGCCAGCAGAGAAAGGAGTGGGGGCCTCACTGAAGCTTTCTTT. This chain links TRBV5-1 with TRBJ1-1; the D gene is possibly TRBD1 (6 bases). Per germline, CDR1 SGHRS and CDR2 YFSETQ. The CDR3 is 15 residues long. The germline V and J ends were trimmed by 5 bases and 4 bases, with 18 bases remaining between them.

The chain uses TRBV9 and TRBJ1-5; tentative D call: TRBD1 (5 bases). V shed 4 bases and J shed 0 bases, with 8 bases lying between them. This CDR3 spans 14 amino acids. Germline CDR1 SGDLS, CDR2 YYNGEE. The CDR3 loop reads CASSYTGSNQPQHF. The CDR3 bases are TGTGCCAGCAGCTACACAGGTAGCAATCAGCCCCAGCATTTT.

This clone was seen more than once but under ten times. CDR3 bases: TGTGCCAGCAGTGATCAGGGGCTCACTGAAGCTTTCTTT. It yields the protein CASSDQGLTEAFF. The chain combines TRBV25-1 with TRBJ1-1; D is perhaps TRBD1 (6 bases). This CDR3 comprises 13 residues. Germline lookup yields CDR1 MGHDK and CDR2 SYGVNS. V was pared by 3 bases and J by 4 bases, with 9 bases between.

The rearrangement links TRBV19 to TRBJ1-2; 8 bases are a match to TRBD1. In germline, CDR1 is LNHDA, CDR2 SQIVND (reference sequence). The CDR3 has 13 amino acids. With 6 bases clipped from V and 4 bases from J, the junction kept 4 bases outside the gene matches. The DNA for the CDR3 is TGTGCCAGTAGCCGGGACAGGATCTATGGCTACACCTTC. Its translation: CASSRDRIYGYTF.

The genes are TRBV4-3 and TRBJ1-1, with a weak D call TRBD1 (6 bases). The CDR3 has 15 residues. The germline V gene encodes CDR1 LGHNA and CDR2 YSLEER. The germline V and J ends were trimmed by 0 bases and 6 bases, with 14 bases remaining between them. The CDR3 sequence: CASSQDSQGTSEAFF. CDR3 DNA: TGCGCCAGCAGCCAAGATAGTCAGGGGACCTCTGAAGCTTTCTTT.

The V and J genes are TRBV5-1 and TRBJ2-1; D remains unclear. The CDR3 contains 13 residues. Trimming cost V 2 bases and J 10 bases, with 13 bases left between them. Germline V gene data show CDR1 as SGHRS and CDR2 as YFSETQ. The CDR3 coding sequence is TGCGCCAGCAGCTTTGATGATGCCGGGGAGCAGTTCTTC. Protein: CASSFDDAGEQFF.

The chain couples TRBV30 to TRBJ2-5, with 12 bases matching TRBD2. Germline V gene lookup returns CDR1 GTSNPN and CDR2 SVGIG (reference sequence). This CDR3 comprises 21 residues. V was clipped by 4 bases and J by 4 bases; unmatched bases: 25. The CDR3 protein is CAWIGQGVHTSGRSFGETQYF. The DNA for the CDR3 is TGTGCCTGGATAGGGCAGGGGGTTCATACTAGCGGGAGGTCGTTCGGAGAGACCCAGTACTTC.

This chain uses TRBV5-1 with TRBJ1-1; weak D call: TRBD1 (5 bases). V was shortened by 5 bases and J by 4 bases, with 9 bases between the two germline ends. The length of the CDR3 is 12 residues. The germline CDR1 and CDR2 sequences are SGHRS and YFSETQ. This CDR3 reads CASSQGSTEAFF. CDR3 coding DNA: TGCGCCAGCAGTCAGGGTAGCACTGAAGCTTTCTTT.

This clone was seen once. This rearrangement joins TRBV5-1 to TRBJ2-7; 7 nucleotides agree with TRBD1. The V gene end was trimmed by 3 bases and the J gene end by 2 bases; junction bases not matched to a gene: 8. This CDR3 is built from 15 residues. CDR1 is SGHRS and CDR2 is YFSETQ in the germline V gene. CDR3 nucleotide sequence: TGCGCCAGCAGCTGGACAGGTGAGGGGGCCTACGAGCAGTACTTC. Its protein product is CASSWTGEGAYEQYF.

The chain is built from TRBV19 and TRBJ2-2; D ambiguous. Trimming took 2 bases from V and 5 from J, leaving 6 bases between them. This CDR3 region has 13 residues. Germline V CDR1 and CDR2: LNHDA, SQIVND (reference sequence). The CDR3 loop is CASSIFQTGELFF. The CDR3 region has the DNA TGTGCCAGTAGTATATTCCAAACCGGGGAGCTGTTTTTT.

The chain couples TRBV10-3 to TRBJ2-7; 7 nucleotides align to TRBD2. This CDR3 spans 15 amino acids. After removal of 6 bases from V and 0 bases from J, the junction contained 8 bases not matched to a gene. Germline CDR1 reads ENHRY; CDR2 reads SYGVKD. The DNA of the CDR3 is TGTGCCATCAGGGGGACGACTAGCTCCTCCTACGAGCAGTACTTC. As protein: CAIRGTTSSSYEQYF.

The chain couples TRBV5-6 to TRBJ1-2, with D perhaps matching TRBD1 (5 bases). V lost 4 bases to trimming and J lost 5 bases, with 18 bases between them. The CDR3 is 15 amino acids. CDR1 and CDR2 (germline): SGHDT, YYEEEE. CDR3 sequence reads: CASSLDRLGFYGYTF. CDR3 in DNA: TGTGCCAGCAGCCTAGACAGATTGGGATTTTATGGCTACACCTTC.

This chain connects TRBV6-1 to TRBJ1-2; 10 nucleotides match TRBD1. V gave up 4 bases and J gave up 6 bases; unmatched junction bases: 5. Germline V gene lookup returns CDR1 MNHNS and CDR2 SASEGT. The CDR3 totals 14 residues. The CDR3 reads CASSVRQGADGYTF. CDR3 DNA sequence: TGTGCCAGCAGTGTAAGACAGGGGGCAGATGGCTACACCTTC.

This chain uses TRBV28 with TRBJ2-7; 10 positions match TRBD1. The CDR3 has 16 residues. Germline CDR1 is MDHEN and CDR2 is SYDVKM. The V gene end was trimmed by 9 bases and the J gene end by 3 bases; junction bases not matched to a gene: 14. CDR3 sequence: CASEGVGDRGFYEQYF. The CDR3 DNA reads TGTGCCAGTGAAGGGGTAGGGGACAGGGGTTTCTACGAGCAGTACTTC.

The J gene is TRBJ2-7, the V gene TRBV11-2, with D unclear. Trimming left V 1 base short and J 4 bases short, with 5 bases between. The germline V gene has CDR1 SGHAT and CDR2 FQNNGV. The CDR3 covers 12 residues. CDR3 in DNA: TGTGCCAGCAGCTTAGCTAGGTACGAGCAGTACTTC. Amino acids: CASSLARYEQYF.

CDR3 DNA sequence: TGTGCCAGTAGTCCCCGTAAACTAGCGGGAGGACTTCGCAATGAGCAGTTCTTC. Amino acid sequence: CASSPRKLAGGLRNEQFF. The V gene is TRBV19, the J gene TRBJ2-1; 12 positions agree with TRBD2. V lost 5 bases, J lost 6 bases, and 14 bases stayed unmatched. Germline CDR1 reads LNHDA; CDR2 reads SQIVND (reference sequence). This CDR3 has 18 amino acids.

This chain connects TRBV5-1 to TRBJ1-1; perhaps TRBD1 as D (5 bases). Between the trimmed V and J ends, which lost 0 bases and 3 bases, there was a span of 15 bases. CDR1 and CDR2 from the germline V gene are SGHRS and YFSETQ. This CDR3 contains 16 residues. The CDR3 here is CASSLGQGGLDTEAFF. DNA of the CDR3: TGCGCCAGCAGCTTGGGGCAGGGAGGTTTGGACACTGAAGCTTTCTTT.

This clone showed up just once. The chain carries TRBV11-2 and TRBJ2-2, with unresolved D. The CDR3 is made up of 13 amino acids. Germline values: CDR1 SGHAT, CDR2 FQNNGV. The V and J ends lost 1 base and 4 bases respectively, with 4 bases between them. CDR3 DNA sequence: TGTGCCAGCAGCTTAGCGGTCACCGGGGAGCTGTTTTTT. Protein sequence: CASSLAVTGELFF.

Sample share makes this clone medium-sized. The rearrangement joins TRBV19 to TRBJ2-7; 9 bases line up with TRBD1. The V gene end was trimmed by 5 bases and the J gene end by 6 bases; junction bases not matched to a gene: 11. CDR3 length equals 15 residues. In germline, CDR1 is LNHDA, CDR2 SQIVND (reference sequence). CDR3 sequence (DNA): TGTGCCAGTAGTTCGGGGACAGGGAATCAAGGCGAGCAGTACTTC. Residues: CASSSGTGNQGEQYF.

The chain employs TRBV5-1 and TRBJ2-3; the match to TRBD1 covers 10 bases. CDR1 is SGHRS and CDR2 is YFSETQ in the germline V gene. V gave up 5 bases and J gave up 5 bases; unmatched junction bases: 8. The CDR3 consists of 15 residues. Written as DNA, the CDR3 is TGCGCCAGCAGTCGACAGGGGGCGAGGGGAGATACGCAGTATTTT. This encodes CASSRQGARGDTQYF.

The chain uses TRBV2 and TRBJ2-2; perhaps TRBD2 as D (5 bases). The CDR3 consists of 15 residues. Germline CDR1 is SNHLY and CDR2 is FYNNEI. V lost 7 bases and J 0 bases, leaving 12 bases between the germline ends. The CDR3 protein is CASKSGSSNTGELFF. The CDR3 DNA sequence: TGTGCCAGCAAGAGCGGTAGCTCGAACACCGGGGAGCTGTTTTTT.

This sequence joins TRBV10-1 and TRBJ2-2; D possibly corresponds to TRBD2 (5 bases). The CDR3 has 14 amino acids. Germline V CDR1 and CDR2: WNHNN, SYGVQD (reference sequence). The germline V and J ends were trimmed by 4 bases and 7 bases, with 13 bases remaining between them. CDR3 protein: CASSVLVRGGELFF. The CDR3 DNA is TGCGCCAGCAGTGTGTTAGTTCGGGGCGGGGAGCTGTTTTTT.

The chain links TRBV9 to TRBJ2-1; 8 nucleotides match TRBD2. V dropped 0 bases and J dropped 0; count of bases not matched to a gene: 11. The CDR3 length is 19 residues. From germline, CDR1 is SGDLS and CDR2 YYNGEE. In DNA form, the CDR3 reads TGTGCCAGCAGCGTAGTAATCCTCCCAGCGGGGGACTCCTACAATGAGCAGTTCTTC. It yields the protein CASSVVILPAGDSYNEQFF.